The present entry profiles one TCR beta chain with its context. Its antigen is unknown. These data are taken from a study of beta chain features in type 1 diabetes. Study background: Investigators examined some 110,000,000 sorted cells across all samples.

Broader study findings: People with Type 1 diabetes carried modestly yet significantly shorter TCRB CDR3s in all four CD4+ subsets.

Per germline, CDR1 SNHLY and CDR2 FYNNEI. The CDR3 extends over 13 amino acids. V lost 7 bases and J lost 5, with 14 bases in between. Reverse transcribing all isolated RNA meant expressed TCRB transcripts were sequenced. Only in-frame clones appear in the TCRdb table, and some are missing; sequencing was by immunoSEQ multiplex PCR. The repertoire has approximately 130,000 clones, 15% to 20% of them found once; the top ten carry 2% to 3%. The receptor was derived from a man younger than 35 with type 1 diabetes. V and J are TRBV2 and TRBJ1-2, with D uncertain. Sequencing was done on a sample of central memory CD4+ T cells from blood. The CDR3 bases are TGTGCCAGCACCACTCCGTCCCAGTATGGCTACACCTTC. Its protein product is CASTTPSQYGYTF.